The present entry profiles one T cell receptor beta chain with its context. This specimen comes from a study of identical twins. TCRdb analysed the 5' RACE reads with MiXCR anew, one entry per CDR3 protein. This sample has roughly 720,000 distinct CDR3 sequences, with 15% to 20% found just once. V lost 5 bases and J lost 6; bases outside the gene matches: 7. This CDR3 has 14 residues. Germline V gene data show CDR1 as PRHDT and CDR2 as FYEKMQ (reference sequence). Everyone who gave samples was a healthy Caucasian. The data also belong to a second study, concerning T cells expressing NK-cell markers.

The sample was PBMCs. The genes are TRBV13 and TRBJ2-1; TRBD2 aligns across 7 bases. This TCR came from a young woman in good health. The CDR3 DNA follows: TGTGCCAGCAGCACTTCCCCTAGCGGCAATGAGCAGTTCTTC. This translates into CASSTSPSGNEQFF.